The sequence of this T cell receptor (beta chain) was determined in a study of vaccination effects on CD4 cells after COVID-19. The CDR3 runs to 14 residues. V dropped 5 bases and J dropped 3 bases, with 12 bases sitting between them. Germline values: CDR1 KGHDR, CDR2 SFDVKD. Peptide-pool stimulation followed by sequencing identified expanded antigen-specific CD4+ clonotypes in the ViraFEST assay. Scientists isolated CD4+ T cells after a roughly ten-day culture period ended. Points from the study as a whole: In the late period after vaccination, infection- and vaccine-induced clones contracted markedly.

Method: immunoSEQ multiplex PCR; TCRdb's copy keeps in-frame clones and lacks some. The sample has about 19,000 clones, 70% seen once. For this clone: As yet, its antigen is unknown.

Sample: CD4+ T cells from PBMCs cultured with HCoV-229E spike peptides, taken before COVID-19 vaccination. The gene calls are TRBV24-1 and TRBJ1-2; D not certain. This sequence originates from a human donor who received a COVID-19 vaccine. The CDR3 loop reads CATSGSGFDYGYTF. The CDR3 DNA reads as TGTGCCACCAGTGGGTCGGGGTTTGACTATGGCTACACCTTC.